A selection of T cell receptor beta chains follows, all from one sample in a study of control samples from healthy donors and cancer patients. Assay: immunoSEQ multiplex PCR; the TCRdb copy retains only in-frame clones and omits some. The data show some 120,000 clones, roughly 92% seen once. The sequenced sample was PBMCs. All receptors derive from a man at least 80 years old with head and neck cancer. CDR3s include the opening cysteine and the closing phenylalanine or tryptophan. Each record gives: D gene, V gene, J gene, clone size, CDR3 DNA, CDR3 protein. A D gene is named only where the DNA matches it firmly. Size tells how often a clone was seen (once, few, many) or the class of an expanded clone, and some rows leave it out.

>TRBD1|TRBV2|TRBJ2-7|.
TGTGCCAGACATTCCGAGACAGGGTGTGTCCGGATGAGCTCCTACGAGCAGTACTTC
CARHSETGCVRMSSYEQYF
>TRBD2|TRBV3-1/TRBV3-2|TRBJ2-3|.
TGTGCCAGCAGCCAAGGCGGACTAGGAATCGCAGATACGCAGTATTTT
CASSQGGLGIADTQYF
>TRBD1|TRBV30|TRBJ2-5|once
TGTGCCTTGGGACAGGGGGGCCAAGAGACCCAGTACTTC
CALGQGGQETQYF
>.|TRBV2|TRBJ2-1|once
TGTGCCACCAGACTCACGGGGATCAATGAGCAGTTCTTC
CATRLTGINEQFF
>.|TRBV6-5|TRBJ1-3|.
TGTGCCAGCAGCTTCCGGGACACCAGGGGAAACACCGTATATTTT
CASSFRDTRGNTVYF
>.|TRBV10-3|TRBJ1-1|.
TGTGCCATCAGTGAGTCGAGGGGCAGGAACACTGAAGCTTTCTTT
CAISESRGRNTEAFF
>.|TRBV6-2/TRBV6-3|TRBJ1-2|.
TGTGCCAGCAGCAACAGAAGGCAAGGCTACACCTTC
CASSNRRQGYTF
>TRBD2|TRBV5-1|TRBJ2-7|.
TGCGCCAGCAGCCCCGGGACTAGCGGGGGGGCCAACGAGCAGTACTTC
CASSPGTSGGANEQYF
>.|TRBV6-5|TRBJ1-3|.
TGTGCCAGCAGGAAAGATGACGCTGGAAACACCATATATTTT
CASRKDDAGNTIYF
>.|TRBV19|TRBJ1-6|.
TGTGCCAGTAGCCGCAAGGGGCAGGTAGACTCCTATAATTCACCCCTCCACTTT
CASSRKGQVDSYNSPLHF
>.|TRBV3-1/TRBV3-2|TRBJ2-5|once
TGTGCCAGCAGCCGGTTGAATAGGGAGACCCAGTACTTC
CASSRLNRETQYF
>TRBD2|TRBV14|TRBJ2-7|.
TGTGCCAGCAGCCTGACGGGGGGACCCTACGAGCAGTACTTC
CASSLTGGPYEQYF
>.|TRBV20-1|TRBJ2-1|.
TGCAGTGCTAGGGCCGGAGGGCAGTTCTTC
CSARAGGQFF
>.|TRBV4-1|TRBJ2-1|.
TGCGCCAGCAGCCAAGATAAGGAGCGATCGGGGAATGAGCAGTTCTTC
CASSQDKERSGNEQFF
>.|TRBV5-6|TRBJ1-5|.
TGTGCCAGCAGCTTGGGTAGGCACGGTAGGCCCCAGCATTTT
CASSLGRHGRPQHF
>.|TRBV19|TRBJ2-2|.
TGTGCCAGTAGTTCGGGACGAAGCACCGGGGAGCTGTTTTTT
CASSSGRSTGELFF
>.|TRBV11-2|TRBJ2-3|.
TGTGCCAGCAGCTTAGTAGGCGGGGGCACAGATACGCAGTATTTT
CASSLVGGGTDTQYF
>.|TRBV5-1|TRBJ1-1|.
TGCGCCAGCAGCGGCGATACTAACACTGAAGCTTTCTTT
CASSGDTNTEAFF
>.|TRBV7-9|TRBJ1-1|.
TGTGCCAGCAGCTTGTCAAACACTGAAGCTTTCTTT
CASSLSNTEAFF
>.|TRBV29-1|TRBJ1-2|.
TGCAGCGCCCGAGGGGACTATGGCTACACCTTC
CSARGDYGYTF
>.|TRBV6-5|TRBJ1-2|once
TGTGCCAGCAGTCAGACAGGACCGAGTGGCTACACCTTC
CASSQTGPSGYTF
>TRBD1|TRBV5-4|TRBJ1-4|few
TGTGCCAGCAGCTTGGGGGACAGGGACCTTGAAAAACTGTTTTTT
CASSLGDRDLEKLFF